These 7 T cell receptor beta chains were sequenced from one sample in a study of shared clonotypes between healthy human individuals. Here immunoSEQ multiplex PCR was the method, and the copy in TCRdb shows in-frame clones only, minus some. The sample lists 2.3 million or so clones; 90% to 95% were seen once. The sample comprised naive CD4+ T cells from PBMCs. Subset of the sample: CD45RA+ positively selected. Source of these receptors: a man between 18 and 35 years old in good health. Some clones in this sample may be carry-over from other donors' samples.

The chain employs TRBV4-1 and TRBJ2-2; 8 bases map to TRBD1. This CDR3 is built from 18 residues. V lost 0 bases to trimming and J lost 4 bases; unmatched junction nucleotides: 10. Germline loops: CDR1 MGHRA, CDR2 YSYEKL. CDR3 residues: CASSQDLLDRATTGELFF. The CDR3 DNA follows: TGCGCCAGCAGCCAAGATCTTTTGGACAGGGCAACCACCGGGGAGCTGTTTTTT.

This CDR3 is CAISESSGPTEAFF. The CDR3 DNA reads TGTGCCATCAGTGAGTCGAGTGGGCCGACTGAAGCTTTCTTT. The chain is built from TRBV10-3 and TRBJ1-1; no firm D call. CDR1 ENHRY and CDR2 SYGVKD come from the germline V gene. Trimming took off 0 bases at V and 5 bases at J, with 10 bases between the two ends. CDR3 length: 14 residues.

The chain is built from TRBV5-5 and TRBJ1-5; the D gene is possibly TRBD1 (5 bases). The V gene's germline CDR1 is SGHKS and CDR2 YYEKEE (reference sequence). This CDR3 region has 13 residues. V gave up 0 bases and J gave up 11 bases, with 12 bases separating them. The CDR3 sequence: CASSLEAEGTQHF. The CDR3, as DNA: TGTGCCAGCAGCTTGGAGGCAGAGGGGACCCAGCATTTT.

CDR3 protein: CASSVDMWAGELFF. DNA of the CDR3: TGTGCCAGCAGCGTAGATATGTGGGCCGGGGAGCTGTTTTTT. This chain uses TRBV9 with TRBJ2-2; D gene ambiguous. The CDR3 totals 14 residues. The germline V gene encodes CDR1 SGDLS and CDR2 YYNGEE. Deletions cut 0 bases from V and 6 bases from J, with 9 bases between.

CDR3 region: CAISDSGTGANEQYF. Written as DNA, the CDR3 is TGTGCCATCAGTGATTCCGGGACAGGGGCCAACGAGCAGTACTTC. This sequence joins TRBV10-3 and TRBJ2-7; the match to TRBD1 covers 10 bases. After removal of 3 bases from V and 5 bases from J, the junction contained 7 bases not matched to a gene. The CDR3 extends over 15 amino acids. Per the germline V gene, CDR1 is ENHRY and CDR2 is SYGVKD.

The gene calls are TRBV5-1 and TRBJ2-2; TRBD2 agrees at 7 bases. Looked up from germline, CDR1 is SGHRS and CDR2 is YFSETQ. Trimming removed 4 bases from V and 6 bases from J; junction bases left unmatched: 9. This CDR3 region has 15 residues. Here the CDR3 reads CASSTDPGGAGELFF. The CDR3 bases are TGCGCCAGCAGCACCGACCCTGGGGGGGCCGGGGAGCTGTTTTTT.

This chain joins TRBV28 and TRBJ2-2; D possibly corresponds to TRBD2 (5 bases). The V and J ends lost 2 bases and 5 bases respectively, with 15 bases between them. Germline V CDR1 and CDR2: MDHEN, SYDVKM. This CDR3 region has 16 residues. CDR3 protein: CASSLLGSGNTGELFF. DNA for the CDR3: TGTGCCAGCAGTTTACTTGGGAGCGGAAATACCGGGGAGCTGTTTTTT.